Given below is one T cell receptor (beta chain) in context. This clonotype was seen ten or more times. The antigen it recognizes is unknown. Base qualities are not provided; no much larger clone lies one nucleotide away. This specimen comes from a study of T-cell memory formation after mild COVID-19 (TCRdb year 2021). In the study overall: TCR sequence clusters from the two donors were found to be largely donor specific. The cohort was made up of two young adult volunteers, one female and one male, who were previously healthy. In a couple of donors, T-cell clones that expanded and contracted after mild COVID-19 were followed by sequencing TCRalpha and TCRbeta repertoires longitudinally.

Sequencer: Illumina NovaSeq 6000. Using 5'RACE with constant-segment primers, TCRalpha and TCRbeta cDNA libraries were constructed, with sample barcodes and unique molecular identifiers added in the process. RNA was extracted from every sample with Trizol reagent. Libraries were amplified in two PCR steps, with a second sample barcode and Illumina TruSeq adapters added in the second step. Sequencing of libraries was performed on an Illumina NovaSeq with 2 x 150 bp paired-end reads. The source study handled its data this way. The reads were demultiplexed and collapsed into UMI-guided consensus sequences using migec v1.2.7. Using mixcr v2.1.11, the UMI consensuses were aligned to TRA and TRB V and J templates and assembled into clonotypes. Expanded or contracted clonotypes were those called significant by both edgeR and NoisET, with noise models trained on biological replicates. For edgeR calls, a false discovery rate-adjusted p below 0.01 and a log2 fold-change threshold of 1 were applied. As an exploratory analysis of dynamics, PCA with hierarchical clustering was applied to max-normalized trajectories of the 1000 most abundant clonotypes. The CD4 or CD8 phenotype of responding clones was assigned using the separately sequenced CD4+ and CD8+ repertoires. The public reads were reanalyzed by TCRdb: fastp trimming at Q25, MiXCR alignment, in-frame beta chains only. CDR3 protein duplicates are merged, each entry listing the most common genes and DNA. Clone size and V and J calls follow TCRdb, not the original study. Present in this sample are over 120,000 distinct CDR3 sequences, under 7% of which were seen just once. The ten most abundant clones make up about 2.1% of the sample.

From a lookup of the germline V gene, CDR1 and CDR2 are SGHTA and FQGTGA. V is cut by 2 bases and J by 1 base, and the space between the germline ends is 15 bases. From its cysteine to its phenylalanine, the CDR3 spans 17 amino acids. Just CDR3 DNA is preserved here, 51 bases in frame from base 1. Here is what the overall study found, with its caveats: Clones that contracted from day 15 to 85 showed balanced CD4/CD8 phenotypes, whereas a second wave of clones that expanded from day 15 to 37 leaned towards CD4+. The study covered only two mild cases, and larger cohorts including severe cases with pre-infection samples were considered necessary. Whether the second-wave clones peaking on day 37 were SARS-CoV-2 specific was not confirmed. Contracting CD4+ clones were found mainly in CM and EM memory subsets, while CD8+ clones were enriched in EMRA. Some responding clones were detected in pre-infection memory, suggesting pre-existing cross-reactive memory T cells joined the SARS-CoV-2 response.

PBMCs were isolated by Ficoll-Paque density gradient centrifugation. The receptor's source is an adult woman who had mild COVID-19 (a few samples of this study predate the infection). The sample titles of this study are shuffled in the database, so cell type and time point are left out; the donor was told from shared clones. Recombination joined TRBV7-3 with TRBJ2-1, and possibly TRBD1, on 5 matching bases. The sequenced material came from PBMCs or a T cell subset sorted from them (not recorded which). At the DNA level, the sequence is TGTGCCAGCAGCTTAGGAAGGGGAAGTTTTTCCTACAATGAGCAGTTCTTC. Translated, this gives CASSLGRGSFSYNEQFF.